The present TCR beta chain was sequenced within a study of blood T cell repertoires in COVID-19. About the study: The samples span acute and convalescent COVID-19 from the United States, Italy and Spain. From T cells, B-cell-depleted T cells, or PBMCs came the material, which was cDNA or gDNA.

Only in-frame clones appear in the TCRdb table, and some are missing; sequencing was by immunoSEQ multiplex PCR. The sample shows some 200,000 clones, approximately 90% of them seen only once. Germline CDR1 is MGHRA and CDR2 is YSYEKL. CDR3 size: 15 residues. V dropped 5 bases and J dropped 7; count of bases not matched to a gene: 7. The chain has TRBV4-1 and TRBJ1-5, with TRBD1 matching 11 bases. The sequence was obtained from a man aged 50-59 years with acute or convalescent COVID-19. The sequenced sample was peripheral blood. This CDR3 reads CASSIPGQGGQPQHF. DNA of the CDR3: TGCGCCAGCAGCATTCCGGGACAGGGGGGACAGCCCCAGCATTTT.